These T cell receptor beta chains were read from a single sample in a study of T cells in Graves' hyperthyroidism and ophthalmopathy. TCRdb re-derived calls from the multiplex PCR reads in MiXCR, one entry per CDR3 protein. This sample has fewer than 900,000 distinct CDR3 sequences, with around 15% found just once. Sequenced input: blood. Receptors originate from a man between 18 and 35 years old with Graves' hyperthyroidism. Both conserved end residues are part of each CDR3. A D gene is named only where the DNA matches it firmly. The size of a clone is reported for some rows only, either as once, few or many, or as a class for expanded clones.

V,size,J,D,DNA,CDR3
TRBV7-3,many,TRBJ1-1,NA,TGTGCCAGCAGCTTACGACAGGCAGGCCCTGAAGCTTTCTTT,CASSLRQAGPEAFF
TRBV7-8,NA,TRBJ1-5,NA,TGTGCCAGCAGCCCAACGATCTATAGCAATCAGCCCCAGCATTTT,CASSPTIYSNQPQHF
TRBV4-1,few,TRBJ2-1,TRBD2,TGCGCCAGCAGCCAAGATGACAGCGGGAGTGTGGATGAGCAGTTCTTC,CASSQDDSGSVDEQFF
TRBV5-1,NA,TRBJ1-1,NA,TGCGCCAGCAGCTTGGGGCAGACACTAGGCACTGAAGCTTTCTTT,CASSLGQTLGTEAFF
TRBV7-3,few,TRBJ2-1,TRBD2,TGTGCCAGCAGCTTTCCAGCCTATGGACTAGCGGTCGCTACGGTCAATGAGCAGTTCTTC,CASSFPAYGLAVATVNEQFF
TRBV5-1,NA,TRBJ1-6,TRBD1,TGCGCCAGCAGCTTGTCTGGGACAGGGCGTTCACCCCTCCACTTT,CASSLSGTGRSPLHF
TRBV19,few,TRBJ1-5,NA,TGTGCCAGTAGTATTCTGGGTCAGGCTAAACAGCCCCAGCATTTT,CASSILGQAKQPQHF
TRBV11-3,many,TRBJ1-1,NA,TGTGCCAGCAGCCCGACCGCCTTGAGCACTGAAGCTTTCTTT,CASSPTALSTEAFF
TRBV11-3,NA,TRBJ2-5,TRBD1,TGTGCCAGCAGCTTAGGCGGACGGAGCAGGGGGTCGCAAGAGACCCAGTACTTC,CASSLGGRSRGSQETQYF
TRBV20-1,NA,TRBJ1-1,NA,TGCAGTGCTAGATCGATAGACAGCACTGAAGCTTTCTTT,CSARSIDSTEAFF
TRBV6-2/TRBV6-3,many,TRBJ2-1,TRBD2,TGTGCCAGCAGTCCCCGAGGGCGGGAGGCGATGCAGTTCTTC,CASSPRGREAMQFF
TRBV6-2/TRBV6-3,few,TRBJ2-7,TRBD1,TGTGCCACCGTCGACCGGGACAGGGGACTAAAAAGCTCCTACGAGCAGTACTTC,CATVDRDRGLKSSYEQYF
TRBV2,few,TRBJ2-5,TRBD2,TGTGCCAGCAGAGATTGGACGGGAGGAGGCCAAGAGACCCAGTACTTC,CASRDWTGGGQETQYF
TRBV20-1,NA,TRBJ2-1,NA,TGCAGTGCTCCTGGCGAAAGGGGTCGGCCTGAGCAGTTCTTC,CSAPGERGRPEQFF
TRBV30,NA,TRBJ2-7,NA,TGTGCCTGGAGGCCGGGAGCAGCCTACGAGCAGTACTTC,CAWRPGAAYEQYF
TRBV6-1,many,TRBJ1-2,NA,TGTGCCAGCAGGCCGACGACTGGGGGCTACACCTTC,CASRPTTGGYTF
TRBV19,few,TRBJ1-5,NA,TGTGCCAGTAGTATAGACAGGGAAAATCAGCCCCAGCATTTT,CASSIDRENQPQHF
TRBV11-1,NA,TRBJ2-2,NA,TGTGCCAGCAGCTACCGTTCTGGCGGCACCGGGGAGCTGTTTTTT,CASSYRSGGTGELFF
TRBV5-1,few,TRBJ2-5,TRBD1,TGCGCCAGCAGTAAGGGGGCTGAGGAGACCCAGTACTTC,CASSKGAEETQYF
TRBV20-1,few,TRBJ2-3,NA,TGCAGTGCTCCGGACTTCACAGATACGCAGTATTTT,CSAPDFTDTQYF
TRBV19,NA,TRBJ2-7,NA,TGTGCCAGTAGTCTTTCCGCCACAGGAGGCGAGCGGTACTTC,CASSLSATGGERYF
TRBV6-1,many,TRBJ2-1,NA,TGTGCCAGCAGACAAACTCAAAATGAGCAGTTCTTC,CASRQTQNEQFF
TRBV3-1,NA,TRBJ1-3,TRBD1,TGTGCCAGCAGCAACAGGGGGAATCCTGGAAACACCATATATTTT,CASSNRGNPGNTIYF
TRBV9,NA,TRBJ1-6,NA,TGTGCCAGCAGCTTCCCGGGGGTTTCACCCCTCCACTTT,CASSFPGVSPLHF
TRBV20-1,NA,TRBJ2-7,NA,TGCAGTGCTACGGGACAGGGTATCTGGTCGGGAGGGCCACGCGAGCAGTACTTC,CSATGQGIWSGGPREQYF
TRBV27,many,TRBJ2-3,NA,TGTGCCAGCAGTTCCCTCGGGAGATACACAGATACGCAGTATTTT,CASSSLGRYTDTQYF
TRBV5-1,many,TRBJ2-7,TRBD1,TGCGCCAGCAGCTCTGCAGGGGGATACGAGCAGTACTTC,CASSSAGGYEQYF
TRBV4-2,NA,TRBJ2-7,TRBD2,TGTGCCAGCAGCCAAGAGGGTGGCGGGAGGGGCGAGCAGTACTTC,CASSQEGGGRGEQYF
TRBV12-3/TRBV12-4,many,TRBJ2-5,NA,TGTGCCAGCAGTTTTTACAGGGCCGGGACCCAGTACTTC,CASSFYRAGTQYF
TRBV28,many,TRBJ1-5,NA,TGTGCCAGCAGCCCTCTGGCTAGCAATCAGCCCCAGCATTTT,CASSPLASNQPQHF
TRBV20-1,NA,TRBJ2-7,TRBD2,TGCAGTGCTAGCCCCCTACTAGCGGGAGGGCCAAACGAGCAGTACTTC,CSASPLLAGGPNEQYF
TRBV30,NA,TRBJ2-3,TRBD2,TGTGCCTGGAGGCCTATAAGCGGGAGGGCAGATACGCAGTATTTT,CAWRPISGRADTQYF
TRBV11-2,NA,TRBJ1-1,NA,TGTGCCAGCAGCTCGTTTAATAGGAACACTGAAGCTTTCTTT,CASSSFNRNTEAFF
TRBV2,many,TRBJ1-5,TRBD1,TGTGCCAGCAGCAGGGGGCTGAGCAATCAGCCCCAGCATTTT,CASSRGLSNQPQHF
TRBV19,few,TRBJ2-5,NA,TGTGCCAGTAGTACGACAGGACAAGAGACCCAGTACTTC,CASSTTGQETQYF
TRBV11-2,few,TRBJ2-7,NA,TGTGCCAGCAGAGGGATCAAACGGCGGCCCTACGAGCAGTACTTC,CASRGIKRRPYEQYF
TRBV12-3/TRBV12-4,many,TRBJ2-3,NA,TGTGCCAGCAGTCCTTTGGGCACAGATACGCAGTATTTT,CASSPLGTDTQYF
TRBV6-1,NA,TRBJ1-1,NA,TGTGCCAGCGCTCGCGGGGGGGGGTGGGTAGGGAACACTGAAGCTTTCTTT,CASARGGGWVGNTEAFF
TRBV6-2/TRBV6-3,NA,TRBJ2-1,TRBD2,TGTGCCAGCAGTTACACCCGGACTAGCGGGCCCTACAATGAGCAGTTCTTC,CASSYTRTSGPYNEQFF
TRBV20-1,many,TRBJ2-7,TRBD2,TGCAGTGCTAGACTAGCGGGAGCCGGGGCCGAGCAGTACTTC,CSARLAGAGAEQYF
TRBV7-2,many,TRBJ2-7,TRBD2,TGTGCCAGCATCCTGACTAGCGGCCCTCTCTACGAGCAGTACTTC,CASILTSGPLYEQYF
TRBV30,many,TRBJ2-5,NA,TGTGCCTGGAGTTTCGCGTCCGCCGGACCAGAGACCCAGTACTTC,CAWSFASAGPETQYF
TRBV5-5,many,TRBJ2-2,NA,TGTGCCAGCAGCTTGATGGTCTCCTCCACCGGGGAGCTGTTTTTT,CASSLMVSSTGELFF
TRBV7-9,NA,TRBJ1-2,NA,TGTGCCAGCAGCCACGACAGCTTATATGGCTACACCTTC,CASSHDSLYGYTF
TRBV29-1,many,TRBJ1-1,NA,TGCAGCGTTGGACAGTCCAACGCTTTCTTT,CSVGQSNAFF
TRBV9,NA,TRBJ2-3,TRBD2,TGTGCCAGCAGCGCTGAGTCCGGGACTAGCGGGAGAGGTAGCACAGATACGCAGTATTTT,CASSAESGTSGRGSTDTQYF
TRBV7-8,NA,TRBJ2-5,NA,TGTGCCAGCAGCTTAATACTCCGGGGACCAGGGTACTTC,CASSLILRGPGYF
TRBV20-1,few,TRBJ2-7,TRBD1,TGCAGTGCCCAGCCCGGGACAGGGGCGTACGAGCAGTACTTC,CSAQPGTGAYEQYF
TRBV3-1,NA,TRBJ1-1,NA,TGTGCCAGCAGCTCCAGGGCTTGGGGAACTGAAGCTTTCTTT,CASSSRAWGTEAFF
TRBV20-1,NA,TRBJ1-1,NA,TGCAGTGCCCCGGCGGGGCAGGGGCGGCCTGAAGCTTTCTTT,CSAPAGQGRPEAFF
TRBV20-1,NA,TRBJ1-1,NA,TGCAGTGCTAGGGTCCAGGGGAGGGACACTGAAGCTTTCTTT,CSARVQGRDTEAFF
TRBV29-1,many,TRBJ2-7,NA,TGCAGCGTTGAAGTTTGGGTTAAGGGGAGCTACGAGCAGTACTTC,CSVEVWVKGSYEQYF
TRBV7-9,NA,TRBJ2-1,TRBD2,TGTGCCAGCAGCGCGGGACTAGCGGGCCTCGTACAGTTCTTC,CASSAGLAGLVQFF
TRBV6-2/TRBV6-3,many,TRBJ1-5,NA,TGTGCCAGCAGTCGGACAGTCAAGCCCCAGCATTTT,CASSRTVKPQHF
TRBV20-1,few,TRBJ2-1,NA,TGCAGTGCCCCCCGGGGCAGGCAATACAATGAGCAGTTCTTC,CSAPRGRQYNEQFF
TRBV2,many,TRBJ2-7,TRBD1,TGTGCCAGCAGTGACGACAGGGACGAGCAGTACTTC,CASSDDRDEQYF
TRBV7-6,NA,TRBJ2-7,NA,TGTGCCAGCAGCCAGGCTAGAGGGGGCTACGAGCAGTACTTC,CASSQARGGYEQYF